This T cell receptor beta chain was recovered during a study of cytomegalovirus exposure and HLA in healthy donors. The PCR made use of 60 Vbeta and 13 Jbeta primers. Clones were sequenced by immunoSEQ multiplex PCR, and TCRdb holds only the in-frame ones, with some missing. The sample gives about 95,000 clones, about four fifths of which show up once; roughly 4% is in the top ten. CDR1 MGHRA and CDR2 YSYEKL come from the germline V gene. The CDR3 is 14 amino acids. Trimming pared 5 bases from V and 0 bases from J, leaving 11 bases between. The clonotype comes from a woman aged 65 to 85 in good health and CMV-seropositive. The rearrangement uses TRBV4-1 and TRBJ2-7; no reliable D call. The specimen sequenced was PBMCs. The CDR3 nucleotides read TGCGCCAGCAGCGACCGAGGTTTCTCCTACGAGCAGTACTTC. Its translation is CASSDRGFSYEQYF.